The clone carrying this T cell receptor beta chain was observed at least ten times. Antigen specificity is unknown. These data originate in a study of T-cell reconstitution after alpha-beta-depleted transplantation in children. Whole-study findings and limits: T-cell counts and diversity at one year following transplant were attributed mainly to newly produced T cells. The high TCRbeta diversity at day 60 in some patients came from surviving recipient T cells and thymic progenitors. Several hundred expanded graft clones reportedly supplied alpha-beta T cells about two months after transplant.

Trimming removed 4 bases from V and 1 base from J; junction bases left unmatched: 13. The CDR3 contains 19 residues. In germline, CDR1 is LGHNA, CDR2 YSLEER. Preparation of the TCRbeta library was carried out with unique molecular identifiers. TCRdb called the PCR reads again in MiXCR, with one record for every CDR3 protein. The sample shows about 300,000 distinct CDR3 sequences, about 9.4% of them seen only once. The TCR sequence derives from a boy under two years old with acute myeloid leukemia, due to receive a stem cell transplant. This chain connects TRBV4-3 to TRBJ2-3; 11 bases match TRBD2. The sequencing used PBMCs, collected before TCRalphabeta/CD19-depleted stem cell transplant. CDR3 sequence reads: CASSPMGSGRAKGTDTQYF. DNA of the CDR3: TGCGCCAGCAGCCCCATGGGTAGCGGGAGGGCCAAGGGCACAGATACGCAGTATTTT.